This T cell receptor (beta chain) was sequenced for a study of blood T cell repertoires in COVID-19. Study-level background: Acute-phase and convalescent COVID-19 samples originated in the United States, Italy and Spain. Nucleic acid was either cDNA or gDNA, and it came from T cells, B-cell-depleted T cells, or PBMCs.

In this sample, this clone turned up once. Authors' methods: The assay estimated nucleated cells by amplifying reference gene primers. Sequencing was performed with immunoSEQ multiplex PCR; in TCRdb, only in-frame clones are kept and a portion is missing. The V and J calls and clone size come from that table; D and trimming were worked out from the DNA. The sample lists 150,000 to 200,000 clones, about 83% seen once, with 3.6% in the top ten. In assigning cohorts, the study relied on participant-reported clinical history. V trimming: 4 bases; J trimming: 8 bases; junction bases outside the gene matches: 1. The CDR3 sequence is 13 residues long.

This TCR was sampled from a woman aged 50 to 60 in a cohort exposed to, infected with or recovered from COVID-19 (not recorded which). The rearrangement links TRBV12-3 or TRBV12-4 to TRBJ1-4; TRBD1 agrees at 10 bases. The sample was PBMCs or T cells enriched from blood (not recorded which). The CDR3 region is CASSSGQGEKLFF. CDR3 sequence (DNA): TGTGCCAGCAGTTCGGGACAGGGGGAAAAACTGTTTTTT.